Each of the 2 T cell receptor beta chains below was sequenced from the same sample in a study of blood T cell repertoires in COVID-19 (dated by TCRdb to 2019 to 2021). The library came from the immunoSEQ multiplex PCR assay. In TCRdb, the immuneACCESS table is reduced to in-frame sequences with V and J assigned. These tables do not hold every clone; where another copy was compared, an unresolved V gene accounts for under half, and the others remain unexplained. The sample table holds roughly 99,000 clones, of which approximately 89% were seen once. Together, the top ten hold 6.8% of the sample. The sample taken for sequencing was peripheral blood. These receptors originate from a man in his fifties or sixties with active or convalescent COVID-19.

The genes are TRBV2 and TRBJ1-1; D may be TRBD1 (5 bases). Germline CDR1 is SNHLY and CDR2 is FYNNEI. Trimming shortened V by 1 base and J by 1 base, and 13 bases separated the two germline ends. The CDR3 runs to 16 residues. The CDR3 DNA is TGTGCCAGCAGTGAAGGTAAAGGGGTTCCGAACACTGAAGCTTTCTTT. Residues: CASSEGKGVPNTEAFF.

This clone was recorded only once. The chain combines TRBV28 with TRBJ2-1, with TRBD2 as a possible D gene (6 bases). Germline CDR1 MDHEN, CDR2 SYDVKM. V was cut by 4 bases and J by 2 bases, with 12 bases left in between. The CDR3 covers 15 residues. The CDR3 region is CASSYPGGAYNEQFF. The CDR3 DNA is TGTGCCAGCAGTTATCCAGGCGGGGCCTACAATGAGCAGTTCTTC.